Below, 30 T cell receptor beta chains from the same sample are listed, as sequenced in a study of T cells in Graves' hyperthyroidism and ophthalmopathy. Researchers amplified the TCR beta CDR3 regions from RNA transcripts. A first-round RT-PCR of the TCR CDR3 used the HTBI primer set. TCRdb called the multiplex PCR reads again in MiXCR, with one record for every CDR3 protein. The sample yields around 290,000 distinct CDR3 sequences, more than 15% seen once. Sequenced material: blood. The receptors shown here come from a woman aged 55-70 years with Graves' ophthalmopathy.

The chain has TRBV12-3 or TRBV12-4 and TRBJ2-2; TRBD2 might be the D (6 bases). This CDR3 comprises 11 residues. Trimming stripped 10 bases from V and 5 bases from J, with 8 bases between. CDR3 amino acids: CAIRGTGELFF. CDR3 DNA: TGTGCCATACGGGGGACCGGGGAGCTGTTTTTT.

The chain has TRBV7-9 and TRBJ2-5; 9 bases map to TRBD1. With V trimmed by 6 bases and J by 7 bases, 9 bases remained unmatched. The CDR3 has 14 residues. Germline V gene lookup returns CDR1 SEHNR and CDR2 FQNEAQ (reference sequence). The CDR3 DNA is TGTGCCAGCAGTCGCCGGGACAGGGAGGGGACCCAGTACTTC. This gives the protein CASSRRDREGTQYF.

On this clonotype: This clone may be a read error of a much larger clone one base away. The chain has TRBV6-1 and TRBJ1-4, with a possible D match to TRBD1 (5 bases). Germline V gene lookup returns CDR1 MNHNS and CDR2 SASEGT. The CDR3 is 14 amino acids. V was trimmed by 7 bases and J by 6 bases, leaving 15 bases between them. CDR3 in amino acids: CASTRQGGDEKLFF. CDR3 sequence (DNA): TGTGCCAGCACCCGTCAGGGAGGGGATGAAAAACTGTTTTTT.

This clonotype has more than one count but fewer than ten. This may stem from a read error, because a much larger clone lies one nucleotide away. Written as DNA, the CDR3 is TGTGCCAGCAGTGAACTGGGTATGAACACTGAAGCTCTCTTT. This sequence encodes CASSELGMNTEALF. V gene TRBV2 combines with J gene TRBJ1-1; no firm D call. The CDR3 consists of 14 residues. Germline V gives CDR1 SNHLY, CDR2 FYNNEI. The variable domain in full, completed from reference TRBV2 and TRBJ1-1, reads EPEVTQTPSHQVTQMGQEVILRCVPISNHLYFYWYRQILGQKVEFLVSFYNNEISEKSEIFDDQFSVERPDGSNFTLKIRSTKLEDSAMYFCASSELGMNTEALFGQGTRLTVV.

This clonotype has a count of ten or more. The chain carries TRBV20-1 and TRBJ2-7, with 11 bases identical to TRBD1. Germline V gene lookup returns CDR1 DFQATT and CDR2 SNEGSKA (reference sequence). J gave up 1 base and V 5 bases, and 7 bases lay outside the gene matches. The CDR3 covers 15 residues. CDR3 bases: TGCAGTGCTGTTACCGGGACAGGGGGTTCCTACGAGCAGTACTTC. Protein: CSAVTGTGGSYEQYF.

This clonotype has ten or more counts. The chain couples TRBV11-3 to TRBJ2-1; D is unclear. This CDR3 has 15 residues. Germline-derived CDR1 and CDR2 are SGHNT and YENEEA. V lost 5 bases to trimming and J lost 3 bases, with 14 bases between them. The CDR3 loop reads CASSRSGDNYNEQFF. As DNA, the CDR3 is TGTGCCAGCAGCCGATCGGGCGATAACTACAATGAGCAGTTCTTC.

This clonotype was seen ten or more times. This sequence joins TRBV6-6 and TRBJ2-1; TRBD1 or TRBD2 may be the D gene (5 bases each). The CDR3 is 14 residues long. CDR1 is MNHNY, CDR2 SVGAGI, per germline (reference sequence). Trimming left V 0 bases short and J 9 bases short, with 12 bases between. CDR3 in amino acids: CASSYSGEGPEQFF. The CDR3 DNA sequence: TGTGCCAGCAGTTACTCGGGGGAAGGGCCTGAGCAGTTCTTC.

In this sample, this clonotype turned up many times. This sequence joins TRBV6-1 and TRBJ2-7; 7 positions agree with TRBD1. Per the germline V gene, CDR1 is MNHNS and CDR2 is SASEGT. The V segment lost 5 bases and the J segment 4 bases; nucleotides outside the gene matches: 17. CDR3 length: 17 amino acids. CDR3 coding DNA: TGTGCCAGCAGTCGGGACAGCGGAAGGAATTTGGTGTACGAGCAGTACTTC. Amino acid sequence: CASSRDSGRNLVYEQYF.

Only a few counts were recorded for this clonotype. The junction departs from the called germline gene at one end, perhaps through a read error. The chain recombines TRBV28 with TRBJ1-4; D uncertain. The germline CDR1 and CDR2 sequences are MDHEN and SYDVKM. This CDR3 has 13 residues. The CDR3 sequence: CASRYTSNEKLSF. The DNA for the CDR3 is TGTGCCAGCCGCTATACCAGTAATGAAAAACTGTCTTTT.

This clonotype was counted ten times or more. The J gene is TRBJ2-1, the V gene TRBV7-2; no clear D gene. V was shortened by 4 bases and J by 5 bases, with 12 bases between the two germline ends. The CDR3 spans 14 residues. The germline gives CDR1 SGHTA, CDR2 FQGNSA. In DNA form, the CDR3 reads TGTGCCAGCAGCTCCCCAGCTAGGCACAATGAGCAGTTCTTC. Translation: CASSSPARHNEQFF.

The chain combines TRBV4-2 with TRBJ1-1, with 8 bases that match TRBD1. V shed 0 bases and J 5 bases; nucleotides not matched to a gene: 2. The CDR3 sequence is 14 residues long. Germline lookup yields CDR1 LGHNA and CDR2 YNFKEQ. CDR3 in amino acids: CASSQEGQGTEAFF. DNA of the CDR3: TGTGCCAGCAGCCAAGAAGGACAGGGAACTGAAGCTTTCTTT.

This clonotype came up many times. This chain joins TRBV5-1 and TRBJ2-7; D is uncertain. V dropped 2 bases and J dropped 6 bases, with 9 bases sitting between them. Germline CDR1 reads SGHRS; CDR2 reads YFSETQ. This CDR3 region has 12 residues. CDR3 amino acids: CASSFDRSEQYF. CDR3 DNA: TGCGCCAGCAGCTTCGATCGGAGCGAGCAGTACTTC.

This clonotype was seen a few times. The chain uses TRBV5-6 and TRBJ1-3; D not certain. CDR3 length: 16 residues. Trimming removed 2 bases at V and 0 bases at J, with 12 bases between. Looked up from germline, CDR1 is SGHDT and CDR2 is YYEEEE. DNA for the CDR3: TGTGCCAGCAGCTTTTTAAGGTTGTCCTCTGGAAACACCATATATTTT. It yields the protein CASSFLRLSSGNTIYF. The variable domain in full, with the rest retrieved from reference TRBV5-6 and TRBJ1-3, is DAGVTQSPTHLIKTRGQQVTLRCSPKSGHDTVSWYQQALGQGPQFIFQYYEEEERQRGNFPDRFSGHQFPNYSSELNVNALLLGDSALYLCASSFLRLSSGNTIYFGEGSWLTVV.

This CDR3 is CASTAGGNYGYTF. The CDR3 bases are TGTGCCAGTACCGCAGGGGGCAACTATGGCTACACCTTC. The V and J genes are TRBV19 and TRBJ1-2, with 8 bases lining up with TRBD1. The V gene's germline CDR1 is LNHDA and CDR2 SQIVND (reference sequence). V shed 7 bases and J 2 bases; nucleotides not matched to a gene: 3. This CDR3 is built from 13 residues.

This clonotype was counted many times. The chain employs TRBV6-1 and TRBJ2-5; unclear D gene. CDR1 and CDR2 from the germline V gene are MNHNS and SASEGT. The CDR3 is 14 amino acids. V was pared by 2 bases and J by 7 bases, with 14 bases between. The CDR3 DNA reads as TGTGCCAGCAGTGAACCAATAAATGACGGGACCCAGTACTTC. Amino acids: CASSEPINDGTQYF.

As to this clonotype: A much bigger clone sits one base away, suggesting this may be a read error. This CDR3 fails to terminate in the conserved phenylalanine or tryptophan, so it likely reflects a read error. V and J are TRBV27 and TRBJ1-6; 7 bases are shared with TRBD1. Trimming cost V 5 bases and J 4 bases; bases outside gene matches: 8. Germline CDR1 is MNHEY and CDR2 is SMNVEV (reference sequence). The CDR3 totals 16 residues. The CDR3 here is CASSGQARSYNSPLHL. CDR3 nucleotides: TGTGCCAGCAGTGGACAGGCGCGTTCATATAATTCACCCCTCCACCTT.

The chain combines TRBV20-1 with TRBJ2-5; 11 nucleotides match TRBD2. This CDR3 is built from 14 residues. Germline CDR1 and CDR2: DFQATT and SNEGSKA (reference sequence). V gave up 3 bases and J gave up 7 bases; unmatched junction bases: 7. The CDR3 here is CSARGTSGQGTQYF. CDR3 nucleotides: TGCAGTGCTAGGGGGACTAGCGGCCAGGGGACCCAGTACTTC.

This clonotype came up many times. The rearrangement links TRBV27 to TRBJ2-3; D perhaps matches TRBD2 (6 bases). V lost 5 bases to trimming and J lost 6 bases, with 21 bases between them. The CDR3 totals 16 residues. Per the germline V gene, CDR1 is MNHEY and CDR2 is SMNVEV (reference sequence). The CDR3 coding sequence is TGTGCCAGCAGTCCCCTTTGGATCTCCGGAGGGGATACGCAGTATTTT. Protein sequence: CASSPLWISGGDTQYF.

This clonotype has at least ten counts. This chain uses TRBV7-9 with TRBJ2-5; TRBD1 aligns across 11 bases. V lost 5 bases and J lost 5; bases outside the gene matches: 13. The V gene's germline CDR1 is SEHNR and CDR2 FQNEAQ (reference sequence). The CDR3 loop spans 17 amino acids. The CDR3 DNA follows: TGTGCCAGCAGCCCCGGGGCGGGGACAGGGGGTTTCGAGACCCAGTACTTC. Translating it yields CASSPGAGTGGFETQYF.

This clonotype showed up just once. Being one base from a much bigger clone, this may be a read error. The DNA for the CDR3 is TGTGCCAGCGGCTTACCAGGAATAGGGGAGCAGTACTTC. It specifies CASGLPGIGEQYF. The chain employs TRBV7-9 and TRBJ2-7, with D uncertain. The CDR3 runs 13 residues. From germline, CDR1 is SEHNR and CDR2 FQNEAQ (reference sequence).

This clonotype came up a few times. The chain uses TRBV5-6 and TRBJ2-2; possible D gene TRBD1, 6 bases. Germline CDR1 reads SGHDT; CDR2 reads YYEEEE. The CDR3 is made up of 16 amino acids. Trimming removed 0 bases at V and 2 bases at J, with 11 bases between. This CDR3 is CASSLGTVSNTGELFF. In nucleotides, the CDR3 is TGTGCCAGCAGCTTGGGGACAGTCTCCAACACCGGGGAGCTGTTTTTT.

This clonotype was seen at least ten times. The chain is built from TRBV19 and TRBJ2-5, with 8 nucleotides matching TRBD2. J was trimmed by 5 bases and V by 3 bases; bases with no gene match: 8. The CDR3 runs 15 residues. Germline V CDR1 and CDR2: LNHDA, SQIVND (reference sequence). CDR3 DNA sequence: TGTGCCAGTAGTATGTCTGGAGCGGGAGAGGAGACCCAGTACTTC. Amino acid sequence: CASSMSGAGEETQYF. The entire variable domain, with the rest obtained from reference TRBV19 and TRBJ2-5, is as follows: DGGITQSPKYLFRKEGQNVTLSCEQNLNHDAMYWYRQDPGQGLRLIYYSQIVNDFQKGDIAEGYSVSREKKESFPLTVTSAQKNPTAFYLCASSMSGAGEETQYFGPGTRLLVL.

This clonotype showed up just once. The chain recombines TRBV20-1 with TRBJ1-2, with 9 positions matching TRBD1. In germline, CDR1 is DFQATT, CDR2 SNEGSKA (reference sequence). V was clipped by 4 bases and J by 4 bases; unmatched bases: 10. The CDR3 has 15 amino acids. The chain's CDR3 is CSATEPGQGLYGYTF. The CDR3 DNA follows: TGCAGTGCTACGGAACCGGGACAGGGCCTCTATGGCTACACCTTC.

This clonotype was seen repeatedly, ten times or more. This rearrangement joins TRBV7-2 to TRBJ2-7; 10 bases map to TRBD2. The CDR3 consists of 16 residues. V lost 5 bases to trimming and J lost 2 bases; unmatched junction nucleotides: 9. The V gene's germline CDR1 is SGHTA and CDR2 FQGNSA. The DNA of the CDR3 is TGTGCCAGCAGCCAACACGGGACTAGCGCTCCCTACGAGCAGTACTTC. Residues: CASSQHGTSAPYEQYF.

Many counts were recorded for this clonotype. The chain joins TRBV27 to TRBJ2-1; D gene uncertain. The ends were cut back, 5 bases at V and 7 bases at J, with 18 bases in the middle. Germline V CDR1 and CDR2: MNHEY, SMNVEV (reference sequence). The CDR3 has 15 residues. Here the CDR3 DNA reads TGTGCCAGCAGTATGGACCTCACTTATAGGAATGAGCAGTTCTTC. Translated, it gives CASSMDLTYRNEQFF.

This clonotype came up many times. The CDR3 here is CASSLDSLGYTF. CDR3 bases: TGCGCCAGCAGCTTGGACAGCCTTGGCTACACCTTC. The J gene is TRBJ1-2, the V gene TRBV5-1, with D hard to call. There are 12 residues in the CDR3. Trimming took off 0 bases at V and 7 bases at J, with 7 bases between the two ends. CDR1 and CDR2 from the germline V gene are SGHRS and YFSETQ.

In its sample, this clonotype was seen many times. The rearrangement links TRBV7-3 to TRBJ2-3, with 8 bases matching TRBD1. CDR3 length equals 14 residues. CDR1 and CDR2 from the germline V gene are SGHTA and FQGTGA. The J segment lost 5 bases and the V segment lost 2 bases, leaving 3 bases of the junction unmatched. The CDR3 nucleotides read TGTGCCAGCAGCTTAGGACAGGGTCGAGATACGCAGTATTTT. Translating gives CASSLGQGRDTQYF.

The table lists this clonotype with a few counts. The chain joins TRBV5-1 to TRBJ2-6; D gene unclear. The ends were cut back, 4 bases at V and 4 bases at J, with 12 bases in the middle. CDR3 length: 15 residues. Germline CDR1 is SGHRS and CDR2 is YFSETQ. The CDR3 is CASSMTQSGANVLTF. Written as DNA, the CDR3 is TGCGCCAGCAGCATGACGCAGTCCGGGGCCAACGTCCTGACTTTC.

This clonotype was seen many times. The J gene is TRBJ2-1, the V gene TRBV27; 7 bases match TRBD2. The CDR3 has 12 amino acids. Germline lookup yields CDR1 MNHEY and CDR2 SMNVEV (reference sequence). Germline trimming cut 6 bases from V and 8 bases from J; bases unmatched to any gene: 4. The CDR3 DNA is TGTGCCAGCAGCCGGACTAGAGATGAGCAGTTCTTC. Translating it yields CASSRTRDEQFF.

Many counts were recorded for this clonotype. The V gene is TRBV12-3 or TRBV12-4, the J gene TRBJ2-7; D ambiguous. The CDR3 loop spans 14 amino acids. Trimming left V 3 bases short and J 5 bases short, with 14 bases between. CDR3 amino acids: CASSFGQGYDEQYF. The CDR3 nucleotides are TGTGCCAGCAGTTTCGGGCAAGGGTACGACGAGCAGTACTTC.